The sequence of this TCR beta chain was determined in a study of OX40 agonist ivuxolimab in advanced cancers. Study-level background: Dose-escalation patients suffered from hepatocellular carcinoma, melanoma, renal cell or head and neck cancer.

V was pared by 4 bases and J by 4 bases, with 12 bases between. The length of the CDR3 is 13 residues. Germline V gene sequence: CDR1 SGHKS, CDR2 YYEKEE (reference sequence). Generated by immunoSEQ multiplex PCR, the TCRdb table keeps only in-frame clones and is missing some. This repertoire shows tens of thousands of clones, 85% to 95% found once; its top ten account for around 15%. Prior autoimmune disease or systemic immunosuppression barred patients. The source was CD4+ or CD8+ T cells sorted from blood, collected in a trial of the OX40 agonist ivuxolimab. The chain employs TRBV5-5 and TRBJ2-7, with a weak D call TRBD2 (7 bases). The sequence derives from an adult with an advanced solid tumor such as melanoma, head and neck, liver or kidney cancer. CDR3 in amino acids: CASSLGGGYEQYF. CDR3 sequence (DNA): TGTGCCAGCAGCCTAGGGGGAGGGTACGAGCAGTACTTC.